This is a list of T cell receptor beta chains from one sample in a study of post-analysis software for immune sequencing data. One entry per CDR3 protein results from TCRdb running MiXCR on the PCR reads. The sample lists hundreds of thousands of distinct CDR3 sequences; approximately 50% were seen once. Sequencing used blood. These receptors all stem from a girl under 18 with multiple sclerosis. The CDR3 runs from the conserved cysteine through the conserved F or W. A D gene is named only where the DNA matches it firmly. Rows give clone size only sometimes, using once, few, many, or a class for an expanded clone.

cdr3_nt: TGTGCCAGCAGCTTAAGGGGGCAATATCCTTTTGACGAGCAGTACTTC
cdr3_aa: CASSLRGQYPFDEQYF
clone_size: few
d_call: TRBD1
j_call: TRBJ2-7
v_call: TRBV7-6

cdr3_nt: TGTGCCAGCCCCCCAGGGATCAACTATGGCTACACCTTC
cdr3_aa: CASPPGINYGYTF
clone_size: -
d_call: -
j_call: TRBJ1-2
v_call: TRBV6-4

cdr3_nt: TGCGCCAGCAGTCCCGGGTCCGTGGGGGATACGCAGTATTTT
cdr3_aa: CASSPGSVGDTQYF
clone_size: -
d_call: -
j_call: TRBJ2-3
v_call: TRBV5-1

cdr3_nt: TGTGCCAGCAGTCGGAGACAGCTTTTGGGGGAGCAGTACTTC
cdr3_aa: CASSRRQLLGEQYF
clone_size: few
d_call: -
j_call: TRBJ2-7
v_call: TRBV12-3/TRBV12-4

cdr3_nt: TGCAGTGCTAGCCAACTAGCGGCCCTTCGGGAGACCCAGTACTTC
cdr3_aa: CSASQLAALRETQYF
clone_size: few
d_call: TRBD2
j_call: TRBJ2-5
v_call: TRBV20-1

cdr3_nt: TGCGCCAGCAGCCCGATGGACAGAGCCAAAAACATTCAGTACTTC
cdr3_aa: CASSPMDRAKNIQYF
clone_size: few
d_call: -
j_call: TRBJ2-4
v_call: TRBV5-1

cdr3_nt: TGTGCCAGCAACCCGACAGGGGGTATGGACACTGAAGCTTTCTTT
cdr3_aa: CASNPTGGMDTEAFF
clone_size: -
d_call: TRBD1
j_call: TRBJ1-1
v_call: TRBV14

cdr3_nt: TGCGCCAGCAGCGATCATCGGACGAGCGGAGCGAGGAATGAGCAGTTCTTC
cdr3_aa: CASSDHRTSGARNEQFF
clone_size: -
d_call: -
j_call: TRBJ2-1
v_call: TRBV5-1

cdr3_nt: TGTGCCACCAGTGACGTCGGGACTTTCACAAATACGCAGTATTTT
cdr3_aa: CATSDVGTFTNTQYF
clone_size: -
d_call: -
j_call: TRBJ2-3
v_call: TRBV24-1

cdr3_nt: TGTGCTAGTGGTTTGGCGACTAGCGGGGGGCTTCAGACTAGCACAGATACGCAGTATTTT
cdr3_aa: CASGLATSGGLQTSTDTQYF
clone_size: -
d_call: TRBD2
j_call: TRBJ2-3
v_call: TRBV12-5

cdr3_nt: TGTGCCAGCAGCTTAGATGGGGTAATCTACGAGCAGTACTTC
cdr3_aa: CASSLDGVIYEQYF
clone_size: -
d_call: -
j_call: TRBJ2-7
v_call: TRBV7-2

cdr3_nt: TGTGCCAGCAGTTACCCATCACAAGAGACCCAGTACTTC
cdr3_aa: CASSYPSQETQYF
clone_size: few
d_call: -
j_call: TRBJ2-5
v_call: TRBV6-6

cdr3_nt: TGCAGCGTTGCAGGTCGGACGTCCTACGAGCAGTACTTC
cdr3_aa: CSVAGRTSYEQYF
clone_size: many
d_call: -
j_call: TRBJ2-7
v_call: TRBV29-1

cdr3_nt: TGTGCCAGCAGCTTGGCCCCAGGGCCTCATGAGCAGTTCTTC
cdr3_aa: CASSLAPGPHEQFF
clone_size: -
d_call: -
j_call: TRBJ2-1
v_call: TRBV5-5

cdr3_nt: TGCAGCTTTGCCCCGGGACAGGGGGTAGAGCAGTACTTC
cdr3_aa: CSFAPGQGVEQYF
clone_size: -
d_call: TRBD1
j_call: TRBJ2-7
v_call: TRBV29-1

cdr3_nt: TGCAGCGTTTACGGGACTAGCGGTTCCTACGAGCAGTACTTC
cdr3_aa: CSVYGTSGSYEQYF
clone_size: -
d_call: TRBD2
j_call: TRBJ2-7
v_call: TRBV29-1

cdr3_nt: TGTGCCAGCAGCTTATCTAAGGGACACCAAGCCAAAAACATTCAGTACTTC
cdr3_aa: CASSLSKGHQAKNIQYF
clone_size: -
d_call: -
j_call: TRBJ2-4
v_call: TRBV7-9

cdr3_nt: TGTGCCAGCAGTCTAACGGACAGGGTGAGCCATGGCTACACCTTC
cdr3_aa: CASSLTDRVSHGYTF
clone_size: few
d_call: TRBD1
j_call: TRBJ1-2
v_call: TRBV6-6

cdr3_nt: TGTGCCAGCAGCCAACAGGCTCTCTACGAGCAGTACTTC
cdr3_aa: CASSQQALYEQYF
clone_size: -
d_call: -
j_call: TRBJ2-7
v_call: TRBV27

cdr3_nt: TGCGCCAGCAGCTCACTGGGACAGGGGAGGGATGAGCAGTTCTTC
cdr3_aa: CASSSLGQGRDEQFF
clone_size: -
d_call: TRBD1
j_call: TRBJ2-1
v_call: TRBV5-1

cdr3_nt: TGTGCCAGCTCGTCCCAGTGGAAGACAGATACGCAGTATTTT
cdr3_aa: CASSSQWKTDTQYF
clone_size: -
d_call: -
j_call: TRBJ2-3
v_call: TRBV18

cdr3_nt: TGTGCCAGCAGCGGGAACAATGAGCAGTTCTTC
cdr3_aa: CASSGNNEQFF
clone_size: few
d_call: -
j_call: TRBJ2-1
v_call: TRBV9

cdr3_nt: TGTGTCAGCAGCTTTGCAGGGGACGGGAATTCACCCCTCCACTTT
cdr3_aa: CVSSFAGDGNSPLHF
clone_size: few
d_call: -
j_call: TRBJ1-6
v_call: TRBV7-9

cdr3_nt: TGTGCCAGCAGTGAAGGGGCCGACAGGGCGGGGTACTTC
cdr3_aa: CASSEGADRAGYF
clone_size: -
d_call: TRBD1
j_call: TRBJ2-4
v_call: TRBV6-1

cdr3_nt: TGCGCCAGCAGCTTGGCGCCAGGATTCATGAACACTGAAGCTTTCTTT
cdr3_aa: CASSLAPGFMNTEAFF
clone_size: -
d_call: -
j_call: TRBJ1-1
v_call: TRBV5-1

cdr3_nt: TGCAGTTATACAGGACTAGCGGGCAATGAGCAGTACTTC
cdr3_aa: CSYTGLAGNEQYF
clone_size: -
d_call: TRBD2
j_call: TRBJ2-4
v_call: TRBV29-1